This TCR beta chain was recorded in a study of blood T cell repertoires in COVID-19. Study at large: The United States, Italy and Spain were the sources of the acute and convalescent COVID-19 samples. Sources were T cells, B-cell-depleted T cells, or PBMCs; the material itself was cDNA or gDNA.

V lost 2 bases, J lost 8 bases, and 13 bases lay in between. The length of the CDR3 is 14 residues. CDR1 SGHRS and CDR2 YFSETQ come from the germline V gene. Per the original data handling: How many nucleated cells were present was estimated from reference gene primer amplification. Produced via immunoSEQ multiplex PCR; TCRdb's table is partial and in-frame only. V and J calls and clone size are those listed in that table; D and trimming were worked out from the DNA. The table includes 300,000 or so clones, approximately 90% detected once. The V gene is TRBV5-1, the J gene TRBJ1-4, with a tentative D call TRBD1 (5 bases). The sequencing sample was made of peripheral blood. This sequence originates from a woman between 40 and 55 years old with acute or convalescent COVID-19. The CDR3 bases are TGCGCCAGCAGCTTCGTGCAGGGAGGCGAAAAACTGTTTTTT. It codes for CASSFVQGGEKLFF.